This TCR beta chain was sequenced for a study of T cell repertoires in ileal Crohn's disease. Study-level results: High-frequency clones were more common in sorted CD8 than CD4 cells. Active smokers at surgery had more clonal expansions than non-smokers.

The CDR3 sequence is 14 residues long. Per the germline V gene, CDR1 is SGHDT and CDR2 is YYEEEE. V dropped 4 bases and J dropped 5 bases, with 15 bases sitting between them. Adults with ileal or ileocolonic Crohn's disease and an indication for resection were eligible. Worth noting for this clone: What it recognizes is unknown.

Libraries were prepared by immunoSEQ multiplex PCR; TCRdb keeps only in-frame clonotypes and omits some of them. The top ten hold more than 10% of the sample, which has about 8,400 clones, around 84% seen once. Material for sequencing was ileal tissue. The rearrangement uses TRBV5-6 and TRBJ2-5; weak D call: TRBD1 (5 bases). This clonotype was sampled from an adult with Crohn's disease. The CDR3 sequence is CASSPRVDGETQYF. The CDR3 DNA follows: TGTGCCAGCAGCCCCAGGGTCGACGGGGAGACCCAGTACTTC.